The rows below give T cell receptor beta chains drawn from one sample of a study of blood T cell repertoires in COVID-19. Assay used: immunoSEQ multiplex PCR; TCRdb lists only in-frame clones, some missing. The sample lists around 320,000 clones, roughly 86% occurring once. The material sequenced was PBMCs or T cells enriched from blood (not recorded which). Receptor source: a woman aged 50 to 65 who had been exposed to COVID-19. Both conserved end residues are part of each CDR3. A D gene is named only where the DNA matches it firmly. A row's size may be missing; if present it is once, few, many or a size class.

v_call	clone_size	j_call	d_call	cdr3_nt	cdr3_aa
TRBV7-2	-	TRBJ1-2	-	TGTGCCAGCAGCTTAGAAATAGTTAATGGCTACACCTTC	CASSLEIVNGYTF
TRBV27	-	TRBJ1-6	-	TGTGCCAGCAGGCCTACAGTGTATAATTCACCCCTCCACTTT	CASRPTVYNSPLHF
TRBV5-6	-	TRBJ2-3	-	TGTGCCAGCAGCTTGAGAGACAGGAGCACAGATACGCAGTATTTT	CASSLRDRSTDTQYF
TRBV5-1	-	TRBJ1-1	-	TGCGCCAGCAGCTCGGGATCCTCACTGAACACTGAAGCTTTCTTT	CASSSGSSLNTEAFF
TRBV5-1	-	TRBJ1-2	TRBD1	TGCGCCAGCAGCGTAGGGACAGCCTATGGCTACACCTTC	CASSVGTAYGYTF
TRBV7-2	-	TRBJ2-1	TRBD2	TGTGCCAGCAGCATTAACCGGGGGGGCCCTTACAATGAGCAGTTCTTC	CASSINRGGPYNEQFF
TRBV28	-	TRBJ2-1	-	TGTGCCAGCAGAACCGGAGGGTACAATGAGCAGTTCTTC	CASRTGGYNEQFF
TRBV10-3	-	TRBJ1-3	TRBD1	TGTGCCATCAGTGTCTTGGGACAGCGTGTGACCTTT	CAISVLGQRVTF
TRBV28	-	TRBJ1-2	-	TGTGCCAGCAGTTTAGGGACATTTGGCTATGGCTACACCTTC	CASSLGTFGYGYTF
TRBV20-1	-	TRBJ2-7	-	TGCAGTGCTAGTGATAGCCCTTCCTCCTACGAGCAGTACTTC	CSASDSPSSYEQYF
TRBV4-1	-	TRBJ1-5	-	TGCGCCAGCAGCCAAGTTATTGGCGGGAGTCGTCAGCCCCAGCATTTT	CASSQVIGGSRQPQHF
TRBV19	few	TRBJ1-2	-	TGTGCCAGTAGTCCCTATGGGGGCAGGGAATCCTATGGCTACACCTTC	CASSPYGGRESYGYTF
TRBV5-6	-	TRBJ2-1	-	TGTGCCAGCACGACAGGTAGAGATGAGCAGTTCTTC	CASTTGRDEQFF
TRBV5-1	-	TRBJ2-3	TRBD2	TGCGCCAGCAGCAATCCGGCGGGGGGCGGCACAGATACGCAGTATTTT	CASSNPAGGGTDTQYF
TRBV7-9	once	TRBJ1-5	TRBD1	TGTGCCAGCAGCCCTAGACAGGGGGGAAATTTCTTCAATCAGCCCCAGCATTTT	CASSPRQGGNFFNQPQHF
TRBV2	few	TRBJ2-3	TRBD2	TGTGCCAGCAGTGACTTTCCAACTAGCGGGGGGGCAGATACGCAGTATTTT	CASSDFPTSGGADTQYF
TRBV28	once	TRBJ2-3	-	TGTGCCAGCAGGAGCCCAGGGTCAGATACGCAGTATTTT	CASRSPGSDTQYF
TRBV28	-	TRBJ2-7	-	TGTGCCAGCAGTTTCCGGGGTCCGGGAAGGTACGAGCAGTACTTC	CASSFRGPGRYEQYF
TRBV7-2	-	TRBJ1-4	-	TGTGCCAGCAGCTTCGTTGCGGGGGCCGGTGAAAAACTGTTTTTT	CASSFVAGAGEKLFF
TRBV5-1	once	TRBJ1-1	-	TGCGCCAGCAGAAAGCACGGGGATAACACTGAAGCTTTCTTT	CASRKHGDNTEAFF
TRBV6-2/TRBV6-3	-	TRBJ2-5	TRBD2	TGTGCCAGCAGTTACGCACGCCGGACTAGCGGGGGAGAAGAGACCCAGTACTTC	CASSYARRTSGGEETQYF
TRBV30	once	TRBJ1-4	-	TGTGCCTTACAGGTAGTAGAAAAACTGTTTTTT	CALQVVEKLFF
TRBV27	-	TRBJ2-5	-	TGTGCCAGCAGTTTGGTTGGGCGCCTCCAAGAGACCCAGTACTTC	CASSLVGRLQETQYF
TRBV5-1	-	TRBJ2-3	-	TGCGCCAGCAGCTCCTTCCAGACAGGAACAGATACGCAGTATTTT	CASSSFQTGTDTQYF
TRBV9	few	TRBJ1-5	-	TGTGCCAGCAGCCCAGGGAGGAGCAATCAGCCCCAGCATTTT	CASSPGRSNQPQHF
TRBV5-4	-	TRBJ1-2	-	TGTGCCAGCAGCATGAAGAAGACAGGCGGTCAGCTCTATGGCTACACCTTC	CASSMKKTGGQLYGYTF
TRBV2	once	TRBJ2-7	-	TGTGCCAGCAGGATCCACAGAGAAAGCTACGAGCAGTACTTC	CASRIHRESYEQYF
TRBV6-5	-	TRBJ1-5	-	TGTGCCAGCAGGTCACAGGGAGAGAATCAGCCCCAGCATTTT	CASRSQGENQPQHF
TRBV20-1	-	TRBJ1-6	-	TGCAGTGCTAGTGAATTGGGGCTTGATTCACCCCTCCACTTT	CSASELGLDSPLHF
TRBV3-1/TRBV3-2	-	TRBJ2-5	-	TGTGCCAGCAGCCAAAAAGAAGCAGAGACCCAGTACTTC	CASSQKEAETQYF
TRBV2	-	TRBJ2-1	TRBD1	TGTGCCAGCAGTGGGACAGGGGATGAGCAGTTCTTC	CASSGTGDEQFF
TRBV7-8	few	TRBJ2-5	-	TGTGCCAGCAGCTTCCCAGGGGTCCAAGAGACCCAGTACTTC	CASSFPGVQETQYF
TRBV19	-	TRBJ1-5	-	TGTGCCAGTAGTAGATTGCCGGGCAATCAGCCCCAGCATTTT	CASSRLPGNQPQHF
TRBV7-7	-	TRBJ2-5	-	TGTGCTAGCAGCTTAGGGAGTTTCGGCAGCCAAGAGACCCAGTACTTC	CASSLGSFGSQETQYF
TRBV12-3/TRBV12-4	-	TRBJ1-1	-	TGTGCCAGCAGTTTATCGAGCGGGACTGAAGCTTTCTTT	CASSLSSGTEAFF
TRBV30	-	TRBJ1-1	-	TGTGCCTGGAGTGGATTAGAACAGGGTTGGCACACTGAAGCTTTCTTT	CAWSGLEQGWHTEAFF
TRBV15	-	TRBJ2-3	-	TGTGCCACCAGCAGAGATCGGGAGGGGGCGACAGATACGCAGTATTTT	CATSRDREGATDTQYF
TRBV6-5	-	TRBJ1-5	-	TGTGCCAGCATCAATACCGGACAGCCGAATCAGCCCCAGCATTTT	CASINTGQPNQPQHF
TRBV28	-	TRBJ1-1	-	TGTGGAAAGCGGAAGGTTCAGAACACTGAAGCTTTCTTT	CGKRKVQNTEAFF
TRBV27	once	TRBJ2-2	-	TGTGCCAGCAGTTTATGGGTAGGGGGCACCGGGGAGCTGTTTTTT	CASSLWVGGTGELFF
TRBV5-1	-	TRBJ2-7	-	TGCGCCAGCAGCCCTTCAGACGCGCTAGGAGGGCAGTACTTC	CASSPSDALGGQYF
TRBV5-4	-	TRBJ1-2	TRBD1	TGTGCCAGCAGCTCATGGACAGGGGGGCAAGGCTACACCTTC	CASSSWTGGQGYTF
TRBV15	-	TRBJ2-7	-	TGTGCCACCAGCAGAGATCTCGGAGCGTGGTACGAGCAGTACTTC	CATSRDLGAWYEQYF
TRBV18	-	TRBJ2-3	-	TGTGCCAGCTCACCCACCACAGGAACAGATACGCAGTATTTT	CASSPTTGTDTQYF
TRBV2	once	TRBJ2-7	TRBD2	TGTGCCAGCAGTGAAGGGGGCGGGAGTCCCTACGAGCAGTACTTC	CASSEGGGSPYEQYF
TRBV18	-	TRBJ2-3	-	TGTGCCAGCTCACCTTCCGTAAGCACAGATACGCAGTATTTT	CASSPSVSTDTQYF
TRBV6-4	few	TRBJ1-5	-	TGTGCCAGGAGGATTAGCAATCAGCCCCAGCATTTT	CARRISNQPQHF
TRBV3-1/TRBV3-2	once	TRBJ2-7	-	TGTGCCAGCAGCCAAGCTCCCGCCGGAGTTATCTACGAGCAGTACTTC	CASSQAPAGVIYEQYF
TRBV7-9	once	TRBJ2-1	-	TGTGCCAGCAGCTTAGGTGTTTACGGTGTTGAGCAGTTCTTC	CASSLGVYGVEQFF
TRBV6-1	-	TRBJ1-2	-	TGTGCCAGCAGTGACCCCCCGGGGATTCGGCAAGGCTACACCTTC	CASSDPPGIRQGYTF
TRBV19	once	TRBJ1-2	-	TGTGCCAGTAGCGCAGGCCCAAACTATGGCTACACCTTC	CASSAGPNYGYTF
TRBV19	few	TRBJ1-2	-	TGTGCCAGTAGTATTGGTCAGTATGGCTACACCTTC	CASSIGQYGYTF